This T cell receptor beta chain was observed in a study of T cells in Graves' hyperthyroidism and ophthalmopathy. Amplification of TCR beta CDR3 regions used RNA as the template. First-round RT-PCR of the TCR CDR3 relied on the HTBI primer set. TCRdb reanalysed the multiplex PCR reads using MiXCR and keeps one entry per CDR3 protein. The sample records roughly 96,000 distinct CDR3 sequences, just over 50% being singletons. Ten or more counts support this clonotype. The antigen remains undetermined. No progression to ophthalmopathy during 18 months of follow-up defined stable disease. Diagnostic assessment was based on clinical symptoms, serum thyroxine and TRAb, thyroid ultrasound and orbital computed tomography. Germline CDR1 reads SGHTA; CDR2 reads FQGNSA. The CDR3 is 14 amino acids. V was trimmed by 5 bases and J by 2 bases, leaving 13 bases between them. Findings and caveats of the study: Separation of ophthalmopathy from stable hyperthyroidism was achieved by a 13 V-J model.

This chain connects TRBV7-2 to TRBJ2-7; TRBD2 might be the D (6 bases). This receptor was obtained from a woman aged 40 to 55 with Graves' hyperthyroidism. The sequenced material came from blood. The CDR3 sequence: CASSLGSKAYEQYF. CDR3 nucleotide sequence: TGTGCCAGCAGCCTCGGGAGCAAGGCCTACGAGCAGTACTTC.